The rows below give T cell receptor beta chains drawn from one sample of a study of identical twins. Via MiXCR, TCRdb re-called the 5' RACE reads, giving one row per CDR3 protein. The sample lists some 570,000 distinct CDR3 sequences, about a fifth occurring once. The data also belong to a second study, concerning yellow fever vaccine responses in identical twins.

Material for sequencing was CD4+ T cells sorted from blood. The receptors were sampled from a woman between 18 and 30 years old in good health. The CDR3 runs from the conserved cysteine through the conserved F or W. A D gene is named only where the DNA matches it firmly. Size tells how often a clone was seen (once, few, many) or the class of an expanded clone, and some rows leave it out.

>TRBJ2-5|TRBD2|many|TRBV7-9
CASSLLAVQETQYF
TGTGCCAGCAGCTTACTAGCGGTGCAAGAGACCCAGTACTTC
>TRBJ2-3|.|many|TRBV7-2
CASSPGLGTDTQYF
TGTGCCAGCAGCCCTGGACTCGGCACAGATACGCAGTATTTT
>TRBJ2-2|.|.|TRBV7-9
CASSLEFGQNTGELFF
TGTGCCAGCAGCTTAGAGTTCGGCCAGAACACCGGGGAGCTGTTTTTT
>TRBJ2-1|TRBD2|.|TRBV9
CASSVVGRASYNEQFF
TGTGCCAGCAGCGTAGTTGGGAGGGCCAGTTACAATGAGCAGTTCTTC
>TRBJ1-2|.|.|TRBV12-3/TRBV12-4
CASTPSSAGAQSRGYTF
TGTGCCAGCACCCCTTCTTCGGCAGGGGCCCAATCTCGAGGCTACACCTTC
>TRBJ2-1|TRBD1|few|TRBV29-1
CSVEVRGRKFDEQFF
TGCAGCGTTGAAGTTAGGGGGCGTAAGTTCGATGAGCAGTTCTTC
>TRBJ2-2|.|.|TRBV27
CASSFTIGGPKSTGELFF
TGTGCCAGCAGTTTCACCATAGGGGGGCCAAAATCCACCGGGGAGCTGTTTTTT
>TRBJ2-4|.|few|TRBV7-6
CASSLKIPWTKNIQYF
TGTGCCAGCAGCTTAAAAATTCCCTGGACCAAAAACATTCAGTACTTC
>TRBJ2-3|.|many|TRBV29-1
CSVAGVFGTDTQYF
TGCAGCGTAGCAGGGGTTTTTGGCACAGATACGCAGTATTTT
>TRBJ2-1|TRBD2|few|TRBV7-2
CASSFTPLAGGNNEQFF
TGTGCCAGCAGCTTTACCCCACTAGCGGGGGGTAACAATGAGCAGTTCTTC
>TRBJ2-7|TRBD2|.|TRBV24-1
CATSAGTSGSYEQYF
TGTGCCACCAGTGCTGGGACTAGCGGGAGTTACGAGCAGTACTTC
>TRBJ1-1|.|few|TRBV2
CASSEGWNTEAFF
TGTGCCAGCAGTGAAGGGTGGAACACTGAAGCTTTCTTT
>TRBJ2-7|TRBD1|.|TRBV9
CASSRSGQGSHEQYF
TGTGCCAGCAGCAGGTCCGGACAGGGTTCCCACGAGCAGTACTTC
>TRBJ2-1|.|.|TRBV7-8
CASSLAHRNEQFF
TGTGCCAGCAGCTTAGCTCACAGGAATGAGCAGTTCTTC
>TRBJ2-2|.|many|TRBV6-1
CASSEVFVYVPRWTGELFF
TGTGCCAGCAGTGAAGTCTTCGTATATGTCCCTCGTTGGACCGGGGAGCTGTTTTTT
>TRBJ1-5|TRBD1|many|TRBV3-1
CASSQAGRQGGNQPQHF
TGTGCCAGCAGCCAAGCGGGGAGACAGGGAGGCAATCAGCCCCAGCATTTT
>TRBJ2-3|TRBD1|.|TRBV7-4
CASSLALIVGTMGRYRGPTDTQYF
TGTGCCAGCAGCTTAGCCCTGATCGTCGGGACGATGGGTCGGTACAGGGGGCCGACAGATACGCAGTATTTT
>TRBJ2-3|.|few|TRBV7-2
CASSRAFLGDF
TGTGCCAGCAGCAGGGCGTTCTTAGGAGATTTT
>TRBJ2-3|.|.|TRBV20-1
CSARGGGAIGTDTQYF
TGCAGTGCTAGAGGCGGTGGGGCCATAGGCACAGATACGCAGTATTTT
>TRBJ2-4|.|many|TRBV12-3/TRBV12-4
CASSFLDSKNIQYF
TGTGCCAGCAGTTTCCTGGACAGCAAAAACATTCAGTACTTC
>TRBJ2-3|TRBD1|few|TRBV9
CASSVDGGQAGDTQYF
TGTGCCAGCAGCGTAGACGGGGGACAGGCGGGAGATACGCAGTATTTT
>TRBJ2-1|TRBD2|few|TRBV7-9
CASSFSSGSWNEQFF
TGTGCCAGCAGCTTCTCCAGCGGGAGTTGGAATGAGCAGTTCTTC
>TRBJ1-2|TRBD1|few|TRBV6-5
CASSYAPQGAYGYTF
TGTGCCAGCAGTTACGCCCCACAGGGGGCATATGGCTACACCTTC
>TRBJ2-1|TRBD2|.|TRBV3-1
CASSQEASGRLDEQFF
TGTGCCAGCAGCCAAGAAGCTAGCGGGAGGTTGGATGAGCAGTTCTTC
>TRBJ1-1|.|.|TRBV9
CASSVTGRETEAFF
TGTGCCAGCAGCGTAACAGGGAGGGAGACTGAAGCTTTCTTT
>TRBJ2-5|.|.|TRBV3-1
CASSQDPVQTQYF
TGTGCCAGCAGCCAAGATCCTGTGCAGACCCAGTACTTC
>TRBJ2-6|.|few|TRBV6-5
CASSYSVTSGANVLTF
TGTGCCAGCAGTTACTCAGTGACTTCTGGGGCCAACGTCCTGACTTTC
>TRBJ2-2|.|many|TRBV12-3/TRBV12-4
CASSLSQGFTGELFF
TGTGCCAGCAGTTTGAGTCAGGGATTTACCGGGGAGCTGTTTTTT
>TRBJ2-1|.|.|TRBV5-1
CASSFQGRIYNEQFF
TGCGCCAGCAGCTTTCAGGGACGAATTTACAATGAGCAGTTCTTC
>TRBJ2-5|.|.|TRBV11-3
CASSLDAGMETQYF
TGTGCCAGCAGCTTAGATGCGGGAATGGAGACCCAGTACTTC
>TRBJ2-3|.|.|TRBV2
CASSPGRTQGDTQYF
TGTGCCAGCAGTCCCGGGAGAACCCAGGGTGATACGCAGTATTTT
>TRBJ1-6|.|few|TRBV7-2
CASSLGVGGNSPLHF
TGTGCCAGCAGCTTAGGGGTGGGGGGCAATTCACCCCTCCACTTT
>TRBJ2-3|TRBD2|few|TRBV20-1
CSAVGLVRTDTQYF
TGCAGTGCTGTGGGACTAGTAAGGACAGATACGCAGTATTTT
>TRBJ1-1|.|.|TRBV7-2
CASSLVEGTNTEAFF
TGTGCCAGCAGCTTAGTTGAGGGTACGAACACTGAAGCTTTCTTT
>TRBJ2-3|.|few|TRBV5-5
CASTNPGGDTQYF
TGTGCCAGCACCAACCCTGGGGGAGATACGCAGTATTTT
>TRBJ2-3|.|.|TRBV6-1
CASTGIDTQYF
TGTGCCAGCACCGGGATAGATACGCAGTATTTT
>TRBJ2-1|.|.|TRBV12-3/TRBV12-4
CASSFQGLAGPRFF
TGTGCCAGCAGTTTCCAGGGATTGGCGGGACCGCGGTTCTTC
>TRBJ2-3|.|.|TRBV4-1
CASSQVSPDTQYF
TGCGCCAGCAGCCAAGTTAGCCCAGATACGCAGTATTTT
>TRBJ2-2|TRBD2|few|TRBV11-2
CASSPPWASGASSTGELFF
TGTGCCAGCAGCCCTCCGTGGGCTAGCGGGGCCTCGAGCACCGGGGAGCTGTTTTTT
>TRBJ2-1|.|few|TRBV7-9
CASVPGGSYNEQFF
TGTGCCAGCGTCCCCGGGGGTTCCTACAATGAGCAGTTCTTC
>TRBJ2-1|TRBD1|many|TRBV5-1
CASSRGQGGYNEQFF
TGCGCCAGCAGCCGGGGACAGGGGGGGTACAATGAGCAGTTCTTC
>TRBJ2-3|TRBD1|few|TRBV20-1
CSVPRPGGRADTQYF
TGCAGTGTCCCAAGACCAGGGGGAAGGGCAGATACGCAGTATTTT
>TRBJ2-1|TRBD1|few|TRBV12-3/TRBV12-4
CASSQGGPLYNEQFF
TGTGCCAGCAGTCAAGGGGGCCCCCTTTACAATGAGCAGTTCTTC
>TRBJ1-3|.|many|TRBV12-3/TRBV12-4
CASSLTGSGNTIYF
TGCGCCAGCAGTTTAACAGGTTCAGGAAACACCATATATTTT
>TRBJ2-2|TRBD1|.|TRBV20-1
CSARLGQVSQELFF
TGCAGTGCTAGATTGGGACAGGTGTCCCAGGAGCTGTTTTTT
>TRBJ2-7|.|many|TRBV12-3/TRBV12-4
CASSFSFSQLRQYF
TGTGCCAGCAGTTTTTCCTTTTCCCAGCTTCGGCAGTACTTC
>TRBJ1-1|.|.|TRBV29-1
CSASRENTEAFF
TGCAGCGCGAGCCGGGAGAACACTGAAGCTTTCTTT
>TRBJ1-2|.|few|TRBV5-5
CASSFAENYGYTF
TGTGCCAGCAGCTTCGCGGAGAACTATGGCTACACCTTC
>TRBJ2-1|.|few|TRBV18
CASSPGWQEGHNEQFF
TGTGCCAGCTCACCGGGATGGCAGGAGGGGCACAATGAGCAGTTCTTC